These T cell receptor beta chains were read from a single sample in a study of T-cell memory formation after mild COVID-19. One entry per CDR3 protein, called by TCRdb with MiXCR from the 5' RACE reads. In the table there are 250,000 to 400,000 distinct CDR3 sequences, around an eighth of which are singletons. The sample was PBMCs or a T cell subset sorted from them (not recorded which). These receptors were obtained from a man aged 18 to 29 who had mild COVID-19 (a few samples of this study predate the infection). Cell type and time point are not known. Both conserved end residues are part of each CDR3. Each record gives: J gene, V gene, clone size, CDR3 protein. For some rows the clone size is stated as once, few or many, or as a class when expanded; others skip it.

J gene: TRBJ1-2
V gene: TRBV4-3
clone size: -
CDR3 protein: CASSQTGNNYGYTF

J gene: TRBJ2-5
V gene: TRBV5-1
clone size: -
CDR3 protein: CASSFLLAGETQYF

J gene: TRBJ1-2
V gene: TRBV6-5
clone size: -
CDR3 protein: CASSYGQAGYGYTF

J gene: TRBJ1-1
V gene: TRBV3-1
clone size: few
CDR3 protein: CASSHSDRLAFF

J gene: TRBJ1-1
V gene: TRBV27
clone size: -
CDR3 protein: CASRDRVSYPNTEAFF

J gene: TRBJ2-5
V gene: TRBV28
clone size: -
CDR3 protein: CASRRQGGETQYF

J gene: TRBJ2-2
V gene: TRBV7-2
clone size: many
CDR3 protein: CASRTGTGNTGELFF

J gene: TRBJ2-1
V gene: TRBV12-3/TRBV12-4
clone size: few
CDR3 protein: CASSRRGTGENEQFF

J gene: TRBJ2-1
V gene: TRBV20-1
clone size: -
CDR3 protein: CSAHRGSGVNEQFF

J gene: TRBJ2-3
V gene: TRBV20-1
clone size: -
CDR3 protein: CSAPGPTRGTDTQYF

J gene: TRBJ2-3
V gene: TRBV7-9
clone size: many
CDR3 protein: CASSPRWGLSTDTQYF

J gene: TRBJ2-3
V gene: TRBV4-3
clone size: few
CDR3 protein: CASSQDVQGATDTQYF

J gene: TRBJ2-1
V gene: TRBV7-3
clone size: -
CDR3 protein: CASSSQAGSYNEQFF